This T cell receptor (beta chain) was documented in a study of shared clonotypes between healthy human individuals. Study-level points and caveats: Clonotypes not shared had lower generation probabilities than those common to all four donors. Generally, estimated richness proved larger in naive subsets than it did in memory subsets.

The method was immunoSEQ multiplex PCR; TCRdb's version includes in-frame clones alone and lacks a portion of them. This repertoire shows about 690,000 clones, about 90% found once; its top ten account for less than 40%. This CDR3 is 16 amino acids long. Looked up from germline, CDR1 is SEHNR and CDR2 is FQNEAQ (reference sequence). V lost 5 bases to trimming and J lost 5 bases, with 21 bases between them. A note on this clone: Its antigen is still unknown.

Study donors comprised healthy, HIV-negative adults devoid of recent acute infection or vaccination. CD8 memory combined CD45RO+ cells with CCR7-negative CD45RA+ TemRA cells. The sequenced sample consisted of memory CD8+ T cells from PBMCs. Subset reported: CD45RO+ cells pooled with CCR7-negative TemRA cells. The chain recombines TRBV7-9 with TRBJ1-1; D is uncertain. The clonotype originates from a man between 18 and 29 years old in good health. Some clones in this sample may be carry-over from other donors' samples. CDR3: CASSPPLPNPGTEAFF. The CDR3 nucleotides read TGTGCCAGCAGCCCTCCCTTACCGAACCCGGGTACTGAAGCTTTCTTT.